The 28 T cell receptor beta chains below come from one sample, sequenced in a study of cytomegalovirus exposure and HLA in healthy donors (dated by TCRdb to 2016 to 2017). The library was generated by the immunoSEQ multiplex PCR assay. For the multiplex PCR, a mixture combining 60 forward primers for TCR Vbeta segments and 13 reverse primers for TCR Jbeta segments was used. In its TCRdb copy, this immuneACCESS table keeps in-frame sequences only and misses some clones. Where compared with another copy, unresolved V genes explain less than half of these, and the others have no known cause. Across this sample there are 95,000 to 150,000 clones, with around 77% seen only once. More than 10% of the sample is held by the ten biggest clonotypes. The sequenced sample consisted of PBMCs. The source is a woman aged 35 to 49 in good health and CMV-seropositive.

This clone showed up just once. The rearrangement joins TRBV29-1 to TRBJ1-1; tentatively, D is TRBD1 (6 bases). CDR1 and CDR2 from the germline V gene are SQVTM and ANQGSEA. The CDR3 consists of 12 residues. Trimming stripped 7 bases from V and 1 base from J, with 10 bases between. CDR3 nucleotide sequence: TGCAGCGCCATGACAGGGAACACTGAAGCTTTCTTT. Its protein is CSAMTGNTEAFF.

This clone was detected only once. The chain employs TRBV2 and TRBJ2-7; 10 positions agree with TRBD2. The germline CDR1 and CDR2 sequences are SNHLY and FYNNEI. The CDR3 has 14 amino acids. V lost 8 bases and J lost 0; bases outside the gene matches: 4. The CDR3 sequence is CASPGTSDSYEQYF. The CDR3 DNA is TGTGCCAGCCCTGGGACTAGCGACTCCTACGAGCAGTACTTC.

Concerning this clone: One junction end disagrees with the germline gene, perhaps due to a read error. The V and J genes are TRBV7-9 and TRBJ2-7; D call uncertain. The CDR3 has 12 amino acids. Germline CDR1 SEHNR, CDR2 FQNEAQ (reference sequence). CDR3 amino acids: CSSSSVPYEQYF. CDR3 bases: TGTTCCAGCAGCTCCGTCCCCTACGAGCAGTACTTC.

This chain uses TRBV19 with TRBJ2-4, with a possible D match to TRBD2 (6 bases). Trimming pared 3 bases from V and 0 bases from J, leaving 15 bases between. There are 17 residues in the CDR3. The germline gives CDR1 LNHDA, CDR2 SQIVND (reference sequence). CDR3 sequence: CASSIRRGKLAKNIQYF. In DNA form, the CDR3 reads TGTGCCAGTAGTATCAGGAGGGGTAAACTAGCCAAAAACATTCAGTACTTC.

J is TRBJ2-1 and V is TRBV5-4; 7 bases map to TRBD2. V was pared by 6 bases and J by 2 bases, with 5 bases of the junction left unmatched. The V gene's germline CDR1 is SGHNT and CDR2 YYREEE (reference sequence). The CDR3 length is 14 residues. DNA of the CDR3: TGTGCCAGCAATAGCCTAGCGGCCTACAATGAGCAGTTCTTC. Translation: CASNSLAAYNEQFF.

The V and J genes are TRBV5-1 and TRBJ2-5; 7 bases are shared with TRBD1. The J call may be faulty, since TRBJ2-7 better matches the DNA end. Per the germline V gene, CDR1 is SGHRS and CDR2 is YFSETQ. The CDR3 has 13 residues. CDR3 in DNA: TGCGCCAGCAGCCCCCTGACAGGGAACGAGCAGTACTTC. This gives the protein CASSPLTGNEQYF.

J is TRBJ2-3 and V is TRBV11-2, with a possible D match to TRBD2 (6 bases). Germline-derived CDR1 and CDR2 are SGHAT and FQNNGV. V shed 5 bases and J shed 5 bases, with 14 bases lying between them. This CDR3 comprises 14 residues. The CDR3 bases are TGTGCCAGCAGCCAGCGGGTCACAGGAGATACGCAGTATTTT. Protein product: CASSQRVTGDTQYF. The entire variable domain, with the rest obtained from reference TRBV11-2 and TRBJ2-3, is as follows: EAGVAQSPRYKIIEKRQSVAFWCNPISGHATLYWYQQILGQGPKLLIQFQNNGVVDDSQLPKDRFSAERLKGVDSTLKIQPAKLEDSAVYLCASSQRVTGDTQYFGPGTRLTVL.

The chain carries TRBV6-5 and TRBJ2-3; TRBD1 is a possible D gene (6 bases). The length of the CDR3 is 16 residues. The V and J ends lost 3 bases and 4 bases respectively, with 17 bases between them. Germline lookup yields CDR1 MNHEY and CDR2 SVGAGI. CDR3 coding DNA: TGTGCCAGCAGTTATAACGCACAGGGAAACGCAGATACGCAGTATTTT. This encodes CASSYNAQGNADTQYF.

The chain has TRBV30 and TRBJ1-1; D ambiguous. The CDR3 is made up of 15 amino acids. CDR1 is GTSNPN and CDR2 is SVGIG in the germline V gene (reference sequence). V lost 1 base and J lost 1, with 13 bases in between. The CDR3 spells CAWSGGLQPNTEAFF. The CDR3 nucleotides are TGTGCCTGGAGTGGTGGCCTTCAACCGAACACTGAAGCTTTCTTT.

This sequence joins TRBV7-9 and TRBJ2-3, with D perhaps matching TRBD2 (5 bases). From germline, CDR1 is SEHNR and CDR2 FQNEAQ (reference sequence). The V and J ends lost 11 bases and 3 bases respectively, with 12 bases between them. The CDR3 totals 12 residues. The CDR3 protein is CAWRVDTDTQYF. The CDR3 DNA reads TGTGCCTGGCGGGTAGATACAGATACGCAGTATTTT. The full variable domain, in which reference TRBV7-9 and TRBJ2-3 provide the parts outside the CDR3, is DTGVSQNPRHKITKRGQNVTFRCDPISEHNRLYWYRQTLGQGPEFLTYFQNEAQLEKSRLLSDRFSAERPKGSFSTLEIQRTEQGDSAMYLCAWRVDTDTQYFGPGTRLTVL.

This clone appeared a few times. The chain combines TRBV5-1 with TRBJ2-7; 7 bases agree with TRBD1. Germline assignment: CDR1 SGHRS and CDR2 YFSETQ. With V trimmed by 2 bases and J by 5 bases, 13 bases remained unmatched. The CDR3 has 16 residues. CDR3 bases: TGCGCCAGCAGCTTCACAGGGGACGCCGGTTTCAACGAGCAGTACTTC. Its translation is CASSFTGDAGFNEQYF.

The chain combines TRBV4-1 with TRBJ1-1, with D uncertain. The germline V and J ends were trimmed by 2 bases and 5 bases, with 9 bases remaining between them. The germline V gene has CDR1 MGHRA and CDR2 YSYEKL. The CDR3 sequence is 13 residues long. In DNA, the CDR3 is TGCGCCAGCAGCCAAAACCCCGGGACTGAAGCTTTCTTT. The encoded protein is CASSQNPGTEAFF.

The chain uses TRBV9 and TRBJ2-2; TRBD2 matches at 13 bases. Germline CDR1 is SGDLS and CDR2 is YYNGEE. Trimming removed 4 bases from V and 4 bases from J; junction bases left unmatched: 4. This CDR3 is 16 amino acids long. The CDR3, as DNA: TGTGCCAGCAGCACTGGGACTAGCGGGGTCACCGGGGAGCTGTTTTTT. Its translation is CASSTGTSGVTGELFF. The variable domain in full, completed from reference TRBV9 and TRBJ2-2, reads DSGVTQTPKHLITATGQRVTLRCSPRSGDLSVYWYQQSLDQGLQFLIQYYNGEERAKGNILERFSAQQFPDLHSELNLSSLELGDSALYFCASSTGTSGVTGELFFGEGSRLTVL.

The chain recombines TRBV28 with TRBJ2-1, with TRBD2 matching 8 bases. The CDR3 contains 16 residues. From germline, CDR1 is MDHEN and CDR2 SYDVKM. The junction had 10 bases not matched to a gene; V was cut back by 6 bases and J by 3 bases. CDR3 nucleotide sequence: TGTGCCAGCAGCACCCCCAGCGGGAGATACTACAATGAGCAGTTCTTC. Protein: CASSTPSGRYYNEQFF.

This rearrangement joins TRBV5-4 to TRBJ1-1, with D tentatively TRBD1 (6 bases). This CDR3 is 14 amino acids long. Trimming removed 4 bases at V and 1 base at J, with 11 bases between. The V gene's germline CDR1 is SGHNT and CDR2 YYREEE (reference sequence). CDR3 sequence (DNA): TGTGCCAGCAGCCAACTGACAGGGAACACTGAAGCTTTCTTT. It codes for CASSQLTGNTEAFF. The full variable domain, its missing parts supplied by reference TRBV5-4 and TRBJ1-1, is ETGVTQSPTHLIKTRGQQVTLRCSSQSGHNTVSWYQQALGQGPQFIFQYYREEENGRGNFPPRFSGLQFPNYSSELNVNALELDDSALYLCASSQLTGNTEAFFGQGTRLTVV.

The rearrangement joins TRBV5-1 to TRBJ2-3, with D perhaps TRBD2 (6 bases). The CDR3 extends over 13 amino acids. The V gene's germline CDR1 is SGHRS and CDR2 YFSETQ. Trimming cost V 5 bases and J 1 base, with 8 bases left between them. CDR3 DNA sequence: TGCGCCAGCAGGCCTAGCGGCACAGATACGCAGTATTTT. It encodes CASRPSGTDTQYF.

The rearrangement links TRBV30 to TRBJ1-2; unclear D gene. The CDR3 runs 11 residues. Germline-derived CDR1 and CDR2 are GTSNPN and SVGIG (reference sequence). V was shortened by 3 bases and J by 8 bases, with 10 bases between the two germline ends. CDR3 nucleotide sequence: TGTGCCTGGAGCCCCGGTACGGGCTACACCTTC. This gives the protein CAWSPGTGYTF.

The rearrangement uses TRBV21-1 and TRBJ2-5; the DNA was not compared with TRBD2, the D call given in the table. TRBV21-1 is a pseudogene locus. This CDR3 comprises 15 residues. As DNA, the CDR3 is TGTGCCAGCAGCGCTCCCCGGGAGGCCCAAGAGACCCAGTACTTC. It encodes CASSAPREAQETQYF.

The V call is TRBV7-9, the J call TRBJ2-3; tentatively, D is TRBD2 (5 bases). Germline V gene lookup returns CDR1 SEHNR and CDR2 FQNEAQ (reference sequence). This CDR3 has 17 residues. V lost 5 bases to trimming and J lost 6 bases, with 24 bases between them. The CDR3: CASSPQMTGSGSDTQYF. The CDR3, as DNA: TGTGCCAGCAGCCCCCAAATGACGGGATCGGGGAGTGATACGCAGTATTTT. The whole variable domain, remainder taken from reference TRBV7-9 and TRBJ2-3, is DTGVSQNPRHKITKRGQNVTFRCDPISEHNRLYWYRQTLGQGPEFLTYFQNEAQLEKSRLLSDRFSAERPKGSFSTLEIQRTEQGDSAMYLCASSPQMTGSGSDTQYFGPGTRLTVL.

CDR3 in amino acids: CASSYLSGRSYNEQFF. The DNA of the CDR3 is TGTGCCAGCAGCTACCTTAGCGGGAGGTCCTACAATGAGCAGTTCTTC. This chain connects TRBV9 to TRBJ2-1; TRBD2 matches 10 bases. V shed 4 bases and J 1 base; nucleotides not matched to a gene: 5. The CDR3 contains 16 residues. Germline-derived CDR1 and CDR2 are SGDLS and YYNGEE.

CDR3 coding DNA: TGTGCCAGCAGCTTAGCCCCTCCCTACGAGCAGTACTTC. This gives the protein CASSLAPPYEQYF. The chain uses TRBV11-2 and TRBJ2-7; the D is unclear. V was trimmed by 1 base and J by 2 bases, leaving 6 bases between them. CDR3 length: 13 amino acids. CDR1 and CDR2 from the germline V gene are SGHAT and FQNNGV.

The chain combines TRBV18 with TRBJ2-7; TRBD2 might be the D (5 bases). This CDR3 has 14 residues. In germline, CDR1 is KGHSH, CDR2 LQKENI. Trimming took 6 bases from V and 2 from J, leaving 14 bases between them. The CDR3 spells CASSPSGNAYEQYF. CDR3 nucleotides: TGTGCCAGCTCCCCGTCCGGGAATGCCTACGAGCAGTACTTC.

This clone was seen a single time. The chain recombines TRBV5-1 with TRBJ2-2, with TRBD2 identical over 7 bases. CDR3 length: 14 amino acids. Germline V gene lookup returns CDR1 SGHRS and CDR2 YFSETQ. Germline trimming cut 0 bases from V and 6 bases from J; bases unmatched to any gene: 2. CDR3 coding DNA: TGCGCCAGCAGCTTGGTAGCGGGCGCCGGGGAGCTGTTTTTT. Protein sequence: CASSLVAGAGELFF.

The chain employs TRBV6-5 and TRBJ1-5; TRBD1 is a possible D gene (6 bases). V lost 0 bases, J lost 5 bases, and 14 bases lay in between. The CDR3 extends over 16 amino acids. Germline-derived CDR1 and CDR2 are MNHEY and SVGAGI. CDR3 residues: CASSYSMVRGDQPQHF. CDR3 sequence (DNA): TGTGCCAGCAGTTACTCGATGGTCAGGGGAGATCAGCCCCAGCATTTT.

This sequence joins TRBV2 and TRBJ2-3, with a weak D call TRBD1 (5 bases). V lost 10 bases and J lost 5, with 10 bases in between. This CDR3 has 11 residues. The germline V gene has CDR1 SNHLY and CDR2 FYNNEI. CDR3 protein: CATGSEDTQYF. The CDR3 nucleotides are TGTGCCACAGGGTCGGAAGATACGCAGTATTTT.

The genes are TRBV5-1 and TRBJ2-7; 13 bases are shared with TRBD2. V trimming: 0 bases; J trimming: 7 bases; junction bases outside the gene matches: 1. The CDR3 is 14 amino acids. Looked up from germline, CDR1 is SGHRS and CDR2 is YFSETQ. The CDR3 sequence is CASSLETSGGEQYF. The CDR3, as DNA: TGCGCCAGCAGCTTGGAGACTAGCGGGGGGGAGCAGTACTTC.

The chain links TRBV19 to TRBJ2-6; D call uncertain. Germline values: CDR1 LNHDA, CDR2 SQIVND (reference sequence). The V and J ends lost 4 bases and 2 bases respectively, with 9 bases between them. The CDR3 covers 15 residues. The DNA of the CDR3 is TGTGCCAGTAGTAGAACGGGTACTGGGGCCAACGTCCTGACTTTC. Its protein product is CASSRTGTGANVLTF. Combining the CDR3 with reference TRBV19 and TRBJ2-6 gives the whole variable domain DGGITQSPKYLFRKEGQNVTLSCEQNLNHDAMYWYRQDPGQGLRLIYYSQIVNDFQKGDIAEGYSVSREKKESFPLTVTSAQKNPTAFYLCASSRTGTGANVLTFGAGSRLTVL.

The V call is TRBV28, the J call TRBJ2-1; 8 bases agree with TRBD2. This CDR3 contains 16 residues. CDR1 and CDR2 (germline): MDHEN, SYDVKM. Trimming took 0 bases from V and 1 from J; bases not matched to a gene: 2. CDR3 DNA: TGTGCCAGCAGTTTATGGGGCGGGAGGTCCTACAATGAGCAGTTCTTC. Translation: CASSLWGGRSYNEQFF.